This T cell receptor (beta chain) was recovered during a study of blood T cell repertoires in COVID-19 (dated by TCRdb to the early 2020s). About the study as a whole: Samples covering the acute and convalescent phases of COVID-19 were provided by collaborators in the United States, Italy and Spain. The prospective study material was composed of cDNA or gDNA derived from T cells, B-cell-depleted T cells, or PBMCs. Where HLA class I and class II types were available, the types were taken from metadata supplied by the sample provider, not from assay-based typing. The dataset comprised deeply sampled blood TCRbeta repertoires from subjects exposed to, actively infected with, or recovered from COVID-19. The samples were drawn from the first 160 participants of the ongoing ImmuneRACE study and from 1,254 subjects provided by 6 global collaborators. Sample metadata almost always included a de-identified subject ID, COVID-19 status, age in years and sex. The repertoires were released in a freely available public database intended as a resource for research on the immune response to SARS-CoV-2. The investigation overall reported the following: How much clinical and demographic metadata was included differed by source and by participant, and the metadata was provided uncurated.

As concerns this clone: No cognate antigen has been identified for it. One base away there is no much larger clone; base qualities are not given.

The CDR3 has 16 amino acids, counting the end cysteine and phenylalanine. Only the CDR3 portion is preserved as DNA: 48 bases, with reading frame beginning at the first base. The germline V gene yields MDHEN for CDR1 and SYDVKM for CDR2. V drops 4 bases and J drops 0 bases, leaving 12 bases in between. Whole blood was collected in K2EDTA tubes by collaborating institutions according to the institutions' own protocols. For TCRbeta analysis, collaborator samples were shipped as frozen whole blood, as isolated PBMCs, or as DNA extracted from either sample type. TCRbeta CDR3 regions were amplified from genomic DNA using the immunoSEQ Assay, a bias-controlled multiplex PCR. In the source study's methods: Nucleated cell counts per sample were estimated from amplification of reference gene primers within the assay. To quantify the absolute abundance of each unique TCRbeta CDR3 rearrangement, sequence reads were collapsed and filtered. For each sample, productive Simpson clonality was calculated as the square root of Simpson's diversity index over productive rearrangements. TCRdb carries this immuneACCESS record with in-frame sequences only. Its versions omit some clonotypes, under half of them owing to an unresolved V gene in the studies checked, with the rest unexplained. That table supplies the V and J calls and clone size; D and trimming were determined from the DNA. The sample records 29,000 or so clones, 70% to 90% of which are singletons. The ten largest clones represent 8% to 10% of the sample.

This receptor chain uses TRBV28 and TRBJ2-2; no D gene call is confident. Sequenced input: peripheral blood. This receptor was taken from a human donor in a cohort sampled during active COVID-19. CDR3 loop: CASSSLILANTGELFF. In nucleotides, the sequence is TGTGCCAGCAGTTCCCTTATTCTCGCGAACACCGGGGAGCTGTTTTTT.